The rows below give T cell receptor beta chains drawn from one sample of a study of long-term antiretroviral therapy in people with HIV. Libraries were prepared by immunoSEQ multiplex PCR; TCRdb keeps only in-frame clonotypes and omits some of them. Among approximately 17,000 clones listed, roughly 90% were seen once. The sample in question was unsorted PBMCs, obtained 0.6 years after starting antiretroviral therapy. These receptor sequences come from a woman between 40 and 55 years old with HIV. CDR3s include the opening cysteine and the closing phenylalanine or tryptophan. Fields, in order: D gene, J gene, clone size, V gene, CDR3 protein, CDR3 DNA. The D gene is left open where the match is weak. The size entry is marked missing in some rows and otherwise reads once, few, many or a size class.

D: NA; J: TRBJ2-4; size: NA; V: TRBV14; CDR3: CASSQGGKNIQYF; DNA: TGTGCCAGCAGCCAAGGGGGAAAAAACATTCAGTACTTC
D: TRBD2; J: TRBJ2-1; size: once; V: TRBV19; CDR3: CASSTGLAGGSSYNEQFF; DNA: TGTGCCAGTAGTACTGGACTAGCGGGGGGGTCCTCCTACAATGAGCAGTTCTTC
D: NA; J: TRBJ1-2; size: NA; V: TRBV7-8; CDR3: CASSFDRTTNYGYTF; DNA: TGTGCCAGCAGCTTCGACAGGACCACTAACTATGGCTACACCTTC
D: TRBD1; J: TRBJ2-7; size: NA; V: TRBV18; CDR3: CASSPDREVSEQYF; DNA: TGTGCCAGCTCCCCGGACAGGGAAGTCAGCGAGCAGTACTTC
D: NA; J: TRBJ1-6; size: NA; V: TRBV4-3; CDR3: CASSQDLGSSPLHF; DNA: TGCGCCAGCAGCCAAGATCTAGGCAGCTCACCCCTCCACTTT
D: TRBD1; J: TRBJ1-2; size: NA; V: TRBV30; CDR3: CAWARDSLNYGYTF; DNA: TGTGCCTGGGCCCGGGACAGCCTGAACTATGGCTACACCTTC
D: NA; J: TRBJ1-1; size: NA; V: TRBV14; CDR3: CASRSSGMNTEAFF; DNA: TGTGCCAGCAGATCATCGGGCATGAACACTGAAGCTTTCTTT
D: TRBD2; J: TRBJ2-3; size: NA; V: TRBV4-1; CDR3: CASSHSATSGGADTQYF; DNA: TGCGCCAGCAGCCATTCTGCGACTAGCGGGGGGGCAGATACGCAGTATTTT
D: NA; J: TRBJ2-5; size: NA; V: TRBV19; CDR3: CASSFSRDQETQYF; DNA: TGTGCCAGTAGTTTTTCTCGGGACCAAGAGACCCAGTACTTC
D: NA; J: TRBJ1-2; size: NA; V: TRBV30; CDR3: CAWSVNQYGYTF; DNA: TGTGCCTGGAGTGTAAATCAGTATGGCTACACCTTC
D: TRBD1; J: TRBJ2-3; size: NA; V: TRBV30; CDR3: CACEPTGQSTDTQYF; DNA: TGTGCCTGCGAACCGACAGGGCAGAGCACAGATACGCAGTATTTT
D: NA; J: TRBJ2-1; size: NA; V: TRBV5-1; CDR3: CASSTGQYNEQFF; DNA: TGCGCCAGCAGCACTGGACAGTACAATGAGCAGTTCTTC
D: NA; J: TRBJ2-2; size: NA; V: TRBV5-6; CDR3: CASSPGLNTGELFF; DNA: TGTGCCAGCAGCCCGGGACTCAACACCGGGGAGCTGTTTTTT
D: TRBD1; J: TRBJ2-5; size: NA; V: TRBV28; CDR3: CASRPGTGKGETQYF; DNA: TGTGCCAGCCGACCCGGGACAGGGAAGGGAGAGACCCAGTACTTC
D: TRBD1; J: TRBJ2-1; size: NA; V: TRBV6-5; CDR3: CASSYSRDRFNEQFF; DNA: TGTGCCAGCAGTTACTCCCGGGACAGGTTCAATGAGCAGTTCTTC
D: TRBD1; J: TRBJ2-7; size: NA; V: TRBV5-6; CDR3: CASSLPGQGDDEQYF; DNA: TGTGCCAGCAGCTTACCGGGACAGGGGGACGACGAGCAGTACTTC
D: NA; J: TRBJ2-6; size: NA; V: TRBV27; CDR3: CASGSGQKDVLTF; DNA: TGTGCCAGTGGAAGCGGACAGAAGGACGTCCTGACTTTC
D: TRBD1; J: TRBJ1-1; size: NA; V: TRBV30; CDR3: CAWALTGVAFF; DNA: TGTGCCTGGGCTTTGACAGGGGTGGCTTTCTTT
D: NA; J: TRBJ1-2; size: NA; V: TRBV30; CDR3: CAWTLGAGYTF; DNA: TGTGCCTGGACCCTAGGGGCTGGCTACACCTTC
D: TRBD2; J: TRBJ2-2; size: NA; V: TRBV5-4; CDR3: CASSRTSALNTGELFF; DNA: TGTGCCAGCAGCCGGACTAGCGCTTTGAACACCGGGGAGCTGTTTTTT
D: NA; J: TRBJ1-2; size: NA; V: TRBV7-6; CDR3: CASSGRPDSYGYTF; DNA: TGTGCCAGCAGCGGACGACCTGACAGCTATGGCTACACCTTC
D: TRBD1; J: TRBJ2-1; size: NA; V: TRBV5-1; CDR3: CASSLQQGVGYNEQFF; DNA: TGCGCCAGCAGCTTACAACAGGGGGTGGGGTACAATGAGCAGTTCTTC
D: TRBD1; J: TRBJ1-1; size: NA; V: TRBV27; CDR3: CASRSGTGGTEAFF; DNA: TGTGCCAGCAGATCCGGGACAGGAGGGACTGAAGCTTTCTTT
D: TRBD2; J: TRBJ2-7; size: once; V: TRBV7-3; CDR3: CASSISGGNYEQYF; DNA: TGTGCCAGCAGCATTAGCGGGGGGAACTACGAGCAGTACTTC
D: TRBD1; J: TRBJ2-1; size: NA; V: TRBV7-2; CDR3: CASSLKGQGFSEQFF; DNA: TGTGCCAGCAGCTTAAAAGGACAGGGTTTTAGTGAGCAGTTCTTC
D: TRBD2; J: TRBJ2-7; size: NA; V: TRBV7-8; CDR3: CASTPIGTAGVLYEQYF; DNA: TGTGCCAGCACCCCAATCGGTACGGCGGGGGTTCTGTACGAGCAGTACTTC
D: NA; J: TRBJ1-4; size: once; V: TRBV4-3; CDR3: CASSQDSVGEKLFF; DNA: TGCGCCAGCAGCCAAGATAGTGTGGGAGAAAAACTGTTTTTT
D: TRBD1; J: TRBJ1-4; size: NA; V: TRBV19; CDR3: CASRTGGAGEKLFF; DNA: TGTGCCAGTAGAACAGGGGGCGCGGGGGAAAAACTGTTTTTT
D: NA; J: TRBJ2-7; size: NA; V: TRBV6-5; CDR3: CASSYSSNGGTEQYF; DNA: TGTGCCAGCAGTTACTCGTCGAATGGGGGGACCGAGCAGTACTTC
D: NA; J: TRBJ2-7; size: few; V: TRBV11-2; CDR3: CASSRMPGTLFGYEQYF; DNA: TGTGCCAGCAGCCGTATGCCCGGCACCCTCTTCGGATACGAGCAGTACTTC
D: NA; J: TRBJ1-2; size: NA; V: TRBV4-3; CDR3: CASSQDRGAGYTF; DNA: TGCGCCAGCAGCCAAGATCGGGGGGCGGGCTACACCTTC
D: TRBD2; J: TRBJ2-3; size: NA; V: TRBV5-1; CDR3: CASSLGGTSGGTDTQYF; DNA: TGCGCCAGCAGCTTGGGCGGGACTAGCGGGGGGACAGATACGCAGTATTTT
D: TRBD2; J: TRBJ2-5; size: NA; V: TRBV29-1; CDR3: CSTMNPSGGGRRETQYF; DNA: TGCAGCACAATGAACCCTAGCGGGGGGGGAAGGCGAGAGACCCAGTACTTC
D: NA; J: TRBJ1-5; size: NA; V: TRBV7-2; CDR3: CASSLGGHGRNQPQHF; DNA: TGTGCCAGCAGCTTAGGGGGACACGGACGCAATCAGCCCCAGCATTTT
D: NA; J: TRBJ1-2; size: NA; V: TRBV4-3; CDR3: CASSQERAALYGYTF; DNA: TGCGCCAGCAGCCAAGAACGAGCAGCGCTCTATGGCTACACCTTC
D: TRBD1; J: TRBJ2-1; size: few; V: TRBV5-4; CDR3: CASSFRDRPGDEQFF; DNA: TGTGCCAGCAGCTTCCGGGACAGACCCGGGGATGAGCAGTTCTTC
D: TRBD2; J: TRBJ2-7; size: NA; V: TRBV2; CDR3: CASSALAGVYEQYF; DNA: TGTGCCAGCAGTGCACTAGCGGGGGTGTACGAGCAGTACTTC
D: NA; J: TRBJ2-3; size: NA; V: TRBV5-1; CDR3: CASSLTGRDTDTQYF; DNA: TGCGCCAGCAGCTTGACAGGGCGGGACACAGATACGCAGTATTTT
D: TRBD1; J: TRBJ1-3; size: NA; V: TRBV5-1; CDR3: CASSLTVTGIGNTIYF; DNA: TGCGCCAGCAGCTTGACCGTGACAGGGATAGGAAACACCATATATTTT
D: NA; J: TRBJ1-4; size: NA; V: TRBV19; CDR3: CASKGQAHEKLFF; DNA: TGTGCCAGTAAAGGGCAGGCACATGAAAAACTGTTTTTT
D: NA; J: TRBJ2-3; size: NA; V: TRBV18; CDR3: CASSPPSRTDTQYF; DNA: TGTGCCAGCTCACCACCTAGCAGGACAGATACGCAGTATTTT
D: NA; J: TRBJ1-2; size: NA; V: TRBV25-1; CDR3: CASSELMGNYGYTF; DNA: TGTGCCAGCAGTGAATTGATGGGGAACTATGGCTACACCTTC
D: NA; J: TRBJ2-3; size: NA; V: TRBV7-3; CDR3: CASSLGTDTQYF; DNA: TGTGCCAGCAGCCTGGGCACAGATACGCAGTATTTT
D: NA; J: TRBJ1-2; size: NA; V: TRBV5-1; CDR3: CASSLEGQRTYGYTF; DNA: TGCGCCAGCAGCTTGGAAGGACAGAGGACCTATGGCTACACCTTC
D: NA; J: TRBJ1-2; size: NA; V: TRBV6-1; CDR3: CASSEVAINYGYTF; DNA: TGTGCCAGCAGTGAAGTGGCGATTAACTATGGCTACACCTTC
D: NA; J: TRBJ1-4; size: few; V: TRBV7-9; CDR3: CASSLGQGDEKLFF; DNA: TGTGCCAGCAGCTTAGGGCAGGGAGATGAAAAACTGTTTTTT
D: NA; J: TRBJ1-2; size: NA; V: TRBV5-4; CDR3: CASSRDGGNYGYTF; DNA: TGTGCCAGCAGCCGCGATGGGGGAAACTATGGCTACACCTTC
D: NA; J: TRBJ1-2; size: NA; V: TRBV30; CDR3: CAWSRSGFYGYTF; DNA: TGTGCCTGGAGTCGGTCTGGTTTCTATGGCTACACCTTC
D: TRBD1; J: TRBJ1-1; size: once; V: TRBV29-1; CDR3: CSACSGGADTEAFF; DNA: TGCAGCGCCTGCTCAGGGGGCGCGGACACTGAAGCTTTCTTT
D: TRBD1; J: TRBJ2-7; size: NA; V: TRBV6-5; CDR3: CASSYDAGQADEQYF; DNA: TGTGCCAGCAGTTACGACGCGGGACAGGCGGACGAGCAGTACTTC
D: NA; J: TRBJ2-1; size: few; V: TRBV5-4; CDR3: CASIETGVTLF; DNA: TGTGCCAGCATCGAAACGGGAGTAACGCTCTTC
D: TRBD1; J: TRBJ2-3; size: once; V: TRBV4-3; CDR3: CASSHRTTGGGTDTQYF; DNA: TGCGCCAGCAGCCACCGTACGACAGGGGGCGGCACAGATACGCAGTATTTT
D: TRBD1; J: TRBJ1-1; size: NA; V: TRBV5-1; CDR3: CASSSWTGRLNTEAFF; DNA: TGCGCCAGCAGCTCCTGGACAGGAAGATTGAACACTGAAGCTTTCTTT
D: NA; J: TRBJ1-5; size: NA; V: TRBV19; CDR3: CASSISGVRGGSNQPQHF; DNA: TGTGCCAGTAGTATCTCAGGTGTGAGGGGGGGTAGCAATCAGCCCCAGCATTTT